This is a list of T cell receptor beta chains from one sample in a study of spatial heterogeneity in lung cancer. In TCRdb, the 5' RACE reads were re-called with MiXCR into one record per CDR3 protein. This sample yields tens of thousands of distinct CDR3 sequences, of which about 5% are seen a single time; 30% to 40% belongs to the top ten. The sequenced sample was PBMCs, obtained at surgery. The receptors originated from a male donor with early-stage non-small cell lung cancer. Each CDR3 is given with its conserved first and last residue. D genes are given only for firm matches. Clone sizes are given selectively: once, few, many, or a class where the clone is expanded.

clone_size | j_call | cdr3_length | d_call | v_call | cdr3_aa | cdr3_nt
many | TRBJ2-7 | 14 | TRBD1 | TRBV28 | CASSTQGDLGSRYF | TGTGCCAGCAGTACACAGGGGGATTTGGGTAGTCGGTACTTC
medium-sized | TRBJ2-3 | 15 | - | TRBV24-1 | CATSDLRTNTDTQYF | TGTGCCACCAGTGATTTGAGGACTAACACAGATACGCAGTATTTT
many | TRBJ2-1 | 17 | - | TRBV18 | CASSPSRGTSSYNEQFF | TGTGCCAGCTCACCGTCCCGGGGGACAAGCTCCTACAATGAGCAGTTCTTC
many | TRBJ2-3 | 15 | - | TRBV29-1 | CSVEITPTRADTQYF | TGCAGCGTTGAAATCACCCCCACTAGAGCGGATACGCAGTATTTT
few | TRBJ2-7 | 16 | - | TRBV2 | CASGDSRGGVSYEQYF | TGTGCCAGCGGAGATTCCAGGGGAGGCGTGTCCTACGAGCAGTACTTC
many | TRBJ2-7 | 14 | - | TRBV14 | CASSQDWESYEQYF | TGTGCCAGCAGCCAAGACTGGGAGTCCTACGAGCAGTACTTC
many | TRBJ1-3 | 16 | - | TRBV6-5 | CASSYQSVDSGNTIYF | TGTGCCAGCAGTTACCAGTCGGTGGATTCTGGAAACACCATATATTTT
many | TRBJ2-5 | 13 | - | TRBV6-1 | CASTLPPLPDQYF | TGTGCCAGCACCCTGCCGCCCCTCCCAGACCAGTACTTC
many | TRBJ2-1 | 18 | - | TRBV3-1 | CASSQDSAVVNPNNEQFF | TGTGCCAGCAGCCAAGATTCCGCTGTGGTCAACCCCAACAATGAGCAGTTCTTC
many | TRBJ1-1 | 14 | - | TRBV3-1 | CASSQGSADSEAFF | TGTGCCAGCAGCCAGGGTTCAGCGGACAGTGAAGCTTTCTTT
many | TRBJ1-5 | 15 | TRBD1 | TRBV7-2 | CASSYDRGRNQPQHF | TGTGCCAGCAGCTACGACAGGGGGAGGAATCAGCCCCAGCATTTT
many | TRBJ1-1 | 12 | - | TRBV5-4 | CASSFEQAEAFF | TGTGCCAGCAGCTTTGAGCAGGCTGAAGCTTTCTTT
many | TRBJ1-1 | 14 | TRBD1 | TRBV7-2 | CASSLRRTGAEAFF | TGTGCCAGCAGCCTCCGAAGGACAGGGGCTGAAGCTTTCTTT
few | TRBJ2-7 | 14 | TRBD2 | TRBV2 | CASQRFTSVYEQYF | TGTGCCAGCCAGCGCTTTACTAGCGTCTACGAGCAGTACTTC
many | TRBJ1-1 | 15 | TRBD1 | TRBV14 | CASSRRQGANTEAFF | TGTGCCAGCAGCCGCAGACAGGGGGCGAACACTGAAGCTTTCTTT
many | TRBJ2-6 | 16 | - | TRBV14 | CASSQGSYSGANVLTF | TGTGCCAGCAGCCAAGGATCTTACTCTGGGGCCAACGTCCTGACTTTC
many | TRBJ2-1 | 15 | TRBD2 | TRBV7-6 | CASSLQGTSLGEQFF | TGTGCCAGCAGCTTACAGGGGACTAGTCTCGGTGAGCAGTTCTTC
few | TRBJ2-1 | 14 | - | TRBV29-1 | CSVAYSDPANEQFF | TGCAGCGTTGCCTATTCGGACCCGGCCAATGAGCAGTTCTTC
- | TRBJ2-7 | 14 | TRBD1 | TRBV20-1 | CSARLDRGHYEQYF | TGCAGTGCTAGGCTCGACAGGGGGCACTACGAGCAGTACTTC
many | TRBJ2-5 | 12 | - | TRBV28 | CASSGGQETQYF | TGTGCCAGCAGTGGAGGACAAGAGACCCAGTACTTC
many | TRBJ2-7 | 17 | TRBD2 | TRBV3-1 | CASSPNSGRAKSYEQYF | TGTGCCAGCAGCCCTAATAGCGGGAGGGCCAAGTCCTACGAGCAGTACTTC
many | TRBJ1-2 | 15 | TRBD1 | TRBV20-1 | CSASPSGQGNYGYTF | TGCAGTGCTAGCCCTAGCGGACAGGGGAACTATGGCTACACCTTC
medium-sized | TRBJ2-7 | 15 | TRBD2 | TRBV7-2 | CASSSNSGSAYEQYF | TGTGCCAGCAGCTCGAATAGCGGGAGCGCTTACGAGCAGTACTTC
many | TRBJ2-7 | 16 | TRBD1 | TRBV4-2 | CASRQTRDSTSYEQYF | TGTGCCAGCAGACAGACCCGGGACAGCACCTCCTACGAGCAGTACTTC
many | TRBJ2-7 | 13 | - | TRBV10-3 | CAISDRGVDEQYF | TGTGCCATCAGTGATCGCGGGGTGGACGAGCAGTACTTC
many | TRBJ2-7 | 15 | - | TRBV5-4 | CASSLAGIGSYEQYF | TGTGCCAGCAGCTTGGCCGGGATCGGTTCCTACGAGCAGTACTTC
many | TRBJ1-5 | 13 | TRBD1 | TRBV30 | CAWGGQSDQPQHF | TGTGCCTGGGGGGGACAGTCGGATCAGCCCCAGCATTTT
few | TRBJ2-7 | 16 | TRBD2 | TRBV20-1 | CSAPEPWGGGSYEQYF | TGCAGTGCTCCTGAGCCCTGGGGGGGAGGGTCCTACGAGCAGTACTTC
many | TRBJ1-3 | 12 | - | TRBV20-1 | CSARGPDDTIYF | TGCAGTGCTAGAGGCCCAGACGACACCATATATTTT
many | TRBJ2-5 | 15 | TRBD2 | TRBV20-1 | CSVIRAGDSQETQYF | TGCAGTGTGATAAGGGCGGGGGACTCACAAGAGACCCAGTACTTC
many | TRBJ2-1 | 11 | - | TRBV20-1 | CSAPQGLGQFF | TGCAGTGCTCCTCAAGGGCTGGGGCAGTTCTTC